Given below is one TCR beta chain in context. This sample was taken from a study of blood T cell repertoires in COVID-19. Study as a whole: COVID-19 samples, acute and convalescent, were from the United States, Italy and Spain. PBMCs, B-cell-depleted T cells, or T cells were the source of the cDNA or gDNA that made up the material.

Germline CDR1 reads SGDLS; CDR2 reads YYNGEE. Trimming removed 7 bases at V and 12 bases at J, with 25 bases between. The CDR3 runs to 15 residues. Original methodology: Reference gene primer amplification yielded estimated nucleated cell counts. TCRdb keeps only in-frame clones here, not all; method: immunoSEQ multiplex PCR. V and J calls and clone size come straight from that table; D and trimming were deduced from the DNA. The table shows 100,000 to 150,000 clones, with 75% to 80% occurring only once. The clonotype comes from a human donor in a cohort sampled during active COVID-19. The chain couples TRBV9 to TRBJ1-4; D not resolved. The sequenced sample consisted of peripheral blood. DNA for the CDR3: TGTGCCAGCTTCGCCCCTGAGGGCCGGGGTCGGGAACTGTTTTTT. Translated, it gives CASFAPEGRGRELFF.